The 26 T cell receptor beta chains presented below share a single source sample, sequenced in a study of CD8 T cells in Susac syndrome. Random-hexamer reverse transcription was applied to roughly 0.5 to 1 ug RNA. TCRdb re-called the immunoSEQ multiplex PCR reads through MiXCR, storing one row per CDR3 protein. The sample contains 100,000 to 150,000 distinct CDR3 sequences, more than 90% of which appear only once. Specimen: CD4+ T cells from PBMCs. These receptors were obtained from a human donor in good health.

In this sample, this clonotype turned up a few times. The rearrangement uses TRBV7-2 and TRBJ2-7; 7 bases are shared with TRBD2. Germline CDR1 is SGHTA and CDR2 is FQGNSA. CDR3 length: 14 residues. V gave up 1 base and J gave up 1 base; unmatched junction bases: 1. Here the CDR3 reads CASSLVGGSYEQYF. Here the CDR3 DNA reads TGTGCCAGCAGCTTAGTGGGAGGGTCCTACGAGCAGTACTTC.

This rearrangement joins TRBV4-1 to TRBJ2-5; D uncertain. In germline, CDR1 is MGHRA, CDR2 YSYEKL. The CDR3 totals 15 residues. V shed 1 base and J shed 4 bases, with 13 bases lying between them. The DNA for the CDR3 is TGCGCCAGCAGCCAAGTGGCATTGAGGCCAGAGACCCAGTACTTC. Translation gives CASSQVALRPETQYF.

The V and J genes are TRBV6-2 or TRBV6-3 and TRBJ2-7, with TRBD2 matching 12 bases. In germline, CDR1 is MNHEY, CDR2 SVGEGT. This CDR3 is 14 amino acids long. Trimming at V came to 6 bases and at J to 4 bases, leaving 4 bases not matched to a gene. DNA of the CDR3: TGTGCCAGCAGGCCTAGCGGGAGGGCGTACGAGCAGTACTTC. This codes for CASRPSGRAYEQYF.

The chain carries TRBV6-5 and TRBJ1-1, with D hard to call. This CDR3 is built from 14 residues. Germline V lookup: CDR1 MNHEY, CDR2 SVGAGI. V was cut by 0 bases and J by 5 bases, with 10 bases left in between. The CDR3 region is CASSYSSLVTEAFF. The CDR3 DNA sequence: TGTGCCAGCAGTTACTCGTCCCTTGTAACTGAAGCTTTCTTT.

The rearrangement links TRBV6-5 to TRBJ1-1; the match to TRBD1 covers 10 bases. The CDR3 sequence is 14 residues long. Germline trimming cut 8 bases from V and 3 bases from J; bases unmatched to any gene: 6. CDR1 and CDR2 (germline): MNHEY, SVGAGI. The CDR3 protein is CASRGQGRHTEAFF. The CDR3 DNA reads as TGTGCCAGCCGGGGACAGGGGAGGCACACTGAAGCTTTCTTT.

The chain combines TRBV5-1 with TRBJ2-1, with 7 bases identical to TRBD2. Unmatched junction bases numbered 1, after V lost 1 base and J lost 0 bases. CDR1 and CDR2 from the germline V gene are SGHRS and YFSETQ. The CDR3 is made up of 15 amino acids. The CDR3 loop is CASSLSGNSYNEQFF. The CDR3 nucleotides read TGCGCCAGCAGCTTGAGCGGGAACTCCTACAATGAGCAGTTCTTC.

This chain joins TRBV5-6 and TRBJ2-5, with 9 bases fitting TRBD2. J lost 2 bases, V lost 7 bases, and 9 bases had no gene match. Germline CDR1 SGHDT, CDR2 YYEEEE. This CDR3 contains 15 residues. CDR3 bases: TGTGCCAGCGCCAAGCTAGCGGGGCTACAAGAGACCCAGTACTTC. Translated: CASAKLAGLQETQYF. Together with reference TRBV5-6 and TRBJ2-5, the CDR3 gives the full variable domain: DAGVTQSPTHLIKTRGQQVTLRCSPKSGHDTVSWYQQALGQGPQFIFQYYEEEERQRGNFPDRFSGHQFPNYSSELNVNALLLGDSALYLCASAKLAGLQETQYFGPGTRLLVL.

This chain joins TRBV4-1 and TRBJ2-6; D unresolved. Germline values: CDR1 MGHRA, CDR2 YSYEKL. Between the trimmed V and J ends, which lost 0 bases and 0 bases, there was a span of 9 bases. The CDR3 loop spans 17 amino acids. Here the CDR3 DNA reads TGCGCCAGCAGCCAAGATCTCCAAACCTCTGGGGCCAACGTCCTGACTTTC. Translating it yields CASSQDLQTSGANVLTF.

This sequence joins TRBV7-9 and TRBJ2-7; possibly TRBD1 for D (6 bases). Trimming took 5 bases from V and 1 from J, leaving 18 bases between them. This CDR3 has 16 residues. Germline V CDR1 and CDR2: SEHNR, FQNEAQ (reference sequence). CDR3 amino acids: CASSTLTGGESYEQYF. Written as DNA, the CDR3 is TGTGCCAGCAGCACCCTGACAGGTGGAGAGTCCTACGAGCAGTACTTC.

This clonotype was observed a handful of times. The chain joins TRBV29-1 to TRBJ2-7; TRBD1 agrees at 8 bases. CDR3 size: 10 residues. J was trimmed by 6 bases and V by 6 bases; bases with no gene match: 1. From germline, CDR1 is SQVTM and CDR2 ANQGSEA. As DNA, the CDR3 is TGCAGCGTAGGGACAGGCGAGCAGTACTTC. It codes for CSVGTGEQYF.

This sequence joins TRBV5-1 and TRBJ2-3, with D possibly TRBD1 on 5 matching bases. The CDR3 loop spans 14 amino acids. The germline V gene has CDR1 SGHRS and CDR2 YFSETQ. Trimming stripped 4 bases from V and 6 bases from J, with 15 bases between. As DNA, the CDR3 is TGCGCCAGCAGCCCCCAGGGCGGAGTGGATACGCAGTATTTT. Amino acids: CASSPQGGVDTQYF.

The chain is built from TRBV30 and TRBJ2-2; D call uncertain. CDR3 size: 11 residues. CDR1 is GTSNPN, CDR2 SVGIG, per germline (reference sequence). V was clipped by 5 bases and J by 4 bases, with 5 bases between them. Here the CDR3 DNA reads TGTGCCTGGGGTTTCACCGGGGAGCTGTTTTTT. Amino acids: CAWGFTGELFF.

The J gene is TRBJ2-5, the V gene TRBV12-3 or TRBV12-4; 11 nucleotides match TRBD1. The V segment lost 5 bases and the J segment 5 bases; nucleotides outside the gene matches: 4. The length of the CDR3 is 14 residues. This CDR3 is CASSQDRGPETQYF. As DNA, the CDR3 is TGTGCCAGCAGTCAGGACAGGGGGCCCGAGACCCAGTACTTC.

V gene TRBV28 combines with J gene TRBJ2-7; D unclear. The CDR3 has 13 amino acids. Trimming cost V 1 base and J 10 bases, with 14 bases left between them. Germline CDR1 reads MDHEN; CDR2 reads SYDVKM. CDR3 protein: CASSLFSTGEQYF. CDR3 DNA: TGTGCCAGCAGTTTATTCTCGACTGGGGAACAGTACTTC. Full variable domain (outside the CDR3, taken from reference TRBV28 and TRBJ2-7): DVKVTQSSRYLVKRTGEKVFLECVQDMDHENMFWYRQDPGLGLRLIYFSYDVKMKEKGDIPEGYSVSREKKERFSLILESASTNQTSMYLCASSLFSTGEQYFGPGTRLTVT.

This clonotype was seen just once. The gene calls are TRBV30 and TRBJ2-5, with D unresolved. This CDR3 spans 10 amino acids. The V gene's germline CDR1 is GTSNPN and CDR2 SVGIG (reference sequence). The chain's CDR3 is CAHGRETQYF. CDR3 DNA: TGTGCTCACGGCCGGGAGACCCAGTACTTC. The full variable domain, its missing parts supplied by reference TRBV30 and TRBJ2-5, is SQTIHQWPATLVQPVGSPLSLECTVEGTSNPNLYWYRQAAGRGLQLLFYSVGIGQISSEVPQNLSASRPQDRQFILSSKKLLLSDSGFYLCAHGRETQYFGPGTRLLVL.

The V call is TRBV30, the J call TRBJ2-3; D perhaps matches TRBD1 (5 bases). The germline CDR1 and CDR2 sequences are GTSNPN and SVGIG (reference sequence). This CDR3 region has 14 residues. V was shortened by 0 bases and J by 2 bases, with 9 bases between the two germline ends. The DNA for the CDR3 is TGTGCCTGGAGTGTAGGGGTAAACACAGATACGCAGTATTTT. As protein: CAWSVGVNTDTQYF.

The rearrangement links TRBV28 to TRBJ2-5; the D gene could be TRBD1 or TRBD2 (5 bases each). CDR1 is MDHEN, CDR2 SYDVKM, per germline. This CDR3 is 16 amino acids long. V gave up 2 bases and J gave up 1 base, with 14 bases separating them. The CDR3 reads CASSLTGGTGQETQYF. The CDR3 bases are TGTGCCAGCAGTTTAACGGGTGGGACCGGCCAAGAGACCCAGTACTTC.

This clonotype was picked up one time. The rearrangement joins TRBV18 to TRBJ2-3; D is possibly TRBD2 (6 bases). Trimming left V 5 bases short and J 5 bases short, with 14 bases between. CDR3 length: 14 residues. CDR1 is KGHSH and CDR2 is LQKENI in the germline V gene. The CDR3 bases are TGTGCCAGCTCATCATGGGGGGAGAGAGATACGCAGTATTTT. Translation: CASSSWGERDTQYF.

The V call is TRBV3-1, the J call TRBJ1-5; no definite D call. This CDR3 has 12 amino acids. V lost 3 bases, J lost 4 bases, and 4 bases lay in between. The germline gives CDR1 LGHDT, CDR2 YNNKEL (reference sequence). The CDR3 nucleotides read TGTGCCAGCAGCCAGCAGAATCAGCCCCAGCATTTT. Translating gives CASSQQNQPQHF.

The chain couples TRBV27 to TRBJ1-4; 9 bases are shared with TRBD1. CDR1 is MNHEY and CDR2 is SMNVEV in the germline V gene (reference sequence). This CDR3 spans 15 amino acids. V shed 5 bases, J shed 3 bases, and the junction held 4 bases outside the gene matches. Here the CDR3 reads CASSPRTGANEKLFF. The CDR3, as DNA: TGTGCCAGCAGTCCCCGGACAGGGGCTAATGAAAAACTGTTTTTT.

The V and J genes are TRBV6-5 and TRBJ2-5; a possible D gene is TRBD1 (6 bases). Trimming removed 0 bases from V and 7 bases from J, with 6 bases in between. CDR1 and CDR2 (germline): MNHEY, SVGAGI. This CDR3 contains 12 residues. CDR3 loop: CASSYSTGTQYF. The CDR3 DNA follows: TGTGCCAGCAGTTACTCGACAGGGACCCAGTACTTC.

For the CDR3, the DNA is TGTGCCAGCAGGGGGAGCACCCAAGAGACCCAGTACTTC. This sequence encodes CASRGSTQETQYF. The rearrangement links TRBV6-2 or TRBV6-3 to TRBJ2-5, with D perhaps TRBD2 (5 bases). CDR1 is MNHEY, CDR2 SVGEGT, per germline. CDR3 length: 13 amino acids. V lost 6 bases and J 1 base, leaving 9 bases between the germline ends.

This chain connects TRBV6-1 to TRBJ2-5, with 8 bases aligning to TRBD2. The CDR3 covers 15 residues. Looked up from germline, CDR1 is MNHNS and CDR2 is SASEGT. V shed 5 bases and J 1 base; nucleotides not matched to a gene: 6. The CDR3 region is CASSFSGGGQETQYF. The CDR3 region has the DNA TGTGCCAGCAGTTTCAGCGGGGGCGGCCAAGAGACCCAGTACTTC.

The V gene is TRBV2, the J gene TRBJ1-1; the D is unclear. V lost 2 bases to trimming and J lost 0 bases, with 13 bases between them. CDR1 and CDR2 (germline): SNHLY, FYNNEI. CDR3 size: 16 residues. CDR3 sequence: CASSERTASLNTEAFF. The CDR3 coding sequence is TGTGCCAGCAGTGAAAGGACGGCCTCTTTGAACACTGAAGCTTTCTTT.

This chain uses TRBV10-1 with TRBJ2-7; 7 bases map to TRBD1. Germline CDR1 WNHNN, CDR2 SYGVQD (reference sequence). V shed 11 bases and J 3 bases; nucleotides not matched to a gene: 7. The CDR3 has 12 amino acids. The chain's CDR3 is CAARDSLYEQYF. The CDR3 nucleotides read TGCGCCGCTCGGGACAGTCTCTACGAGCAGTACTTC.

This chain links TRBV29-1 with TRBJ2-1, with 9 bases matching TRBD2. This CDR3 comprises 13 residues. From germline, CDR1 is SQVTM and CDR2 ANQGSEA. V lost 6 bases, J lost 6 bases, and 6 bases stayed unmatched. The CDR3 region is CSVEAGGLNEQFF. The CDR3 nucleotides are TGCAGCGTCGAGGCGGGAGGGCTCAATGAGCAGTTCTTC.